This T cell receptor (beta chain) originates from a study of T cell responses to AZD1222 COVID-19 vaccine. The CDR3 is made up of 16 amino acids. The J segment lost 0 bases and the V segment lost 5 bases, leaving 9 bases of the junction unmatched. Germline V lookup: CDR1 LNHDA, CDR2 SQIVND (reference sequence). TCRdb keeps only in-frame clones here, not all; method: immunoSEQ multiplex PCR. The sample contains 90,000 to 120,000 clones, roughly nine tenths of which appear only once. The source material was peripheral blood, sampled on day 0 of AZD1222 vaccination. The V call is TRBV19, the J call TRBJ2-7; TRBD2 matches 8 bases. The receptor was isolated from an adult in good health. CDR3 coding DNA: TGTGCCAGTAGTCTCTTTCTAGCGGGTTCCTCCTACGAGCAGTACTTC. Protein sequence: CASSLFLAGSSYEQYF.